These 8 T cell receptor beta chains share one sample of origin, sequenced in a study of TIL therapy for anti-PD-1-resistant metastatic lung cancer. Sequencing used immunoSEQ v3. Here immunoSEQ multiplex PCR was the method, and the copy in TCRdb shows in-frame clones only, minus some. The sample includes tens of thousands of clones, over 65% of them seen just once. Time point given: pre-treatment sample, taken before nivolumab and TIL therapy. Pleural nodules or supraclavicular lymph nodes made up most of the excised metastases sampled. The sequenced sample was tumor tissue, obtained at baseline. The receptors shown here come from a person between 25 and 79 years old with non-small cell lung cancer.

This clone has a handful of counts. This rearrangement joins TRBV5-1 to TRBJ2-3, with D uncertain. Per the germline V gene, CDR1 is SGHRS and CDR2 is YFSETQ. Trimming pared 0 bases from V and 6 bases from J, leaving 8 bases between. The CDR3 spans 13 residues. The DNA of the CDR3 is TGCGCCAGCAGCTTGGTTATCCGGGATACGCAGTATTTT. Translating it yields CASSLVIRDTQYF.

The sample holds many counts of this clone. The CDR3 DNA is TGTGCCAGCAGCGAGAGAGGCCCCCCCGCAGATACGCAGTATTTT. It specifies CASSERGPPADTQYF. V is TRBV9 and J is TRBJ2-3; D ambiguous. CDR1 is SGDLS, CDR2 YYNGEE, per germline. The CDR3 contains 15 residues. V was pared by 3 bases and J by 4 bases, with 15 bases between.

This clone showed up just once. This chain links TRBV5-1 with TRBJ1-1, with D possibly being TRBD1 (5 bases). The CDR3 contains 14 residues. Trimming cost V 0 bases and J 4 bases, with 10 bases left between them. Germline CDR1 and CDR2: SGHRS and YFSETQ. CDR3: CASSLGGKSTEAFF. CDR3 DNA sequence: TGCGCCAGCAGCTTGGGGGGGAAGAGCACTGAAGCTTTCTTT.

CDR3 sequence (DNA): TGCGCCAGCAGCCAAAAGCGGGACTTAATTCAAGAGACCCAGTACTTC. It translates to CASSQKRDLIQETQYF. The chain joins TRBV4-1 to TRBJ2-5, with 7 bases lining up with TRBD2. The CDR3 consists of 16 residues. The V segment lost 2 bases and the J segment 2 bases; nucleotides outside the gene matches: 8. Germline V CDR1 and CDR2: MGHRA, YSYEKL.

The chain links TRBV5-1 to TRBJ2-7; D possibly matches TRBD1 or TRBD2 (6 bases each). Trimming cost V 4 bases and J 6 bases, with 11 bases left between them. The CDR3 has 12 residues. Germline V lookup: CDR1 SGHRS, CDR2 YFSETQ. CDR3: CASSEQGGEQYF. Written as DNA, the CDR3 is TGCGCCAGCAGCGAACAGGGAGGCGAGCAGTACTTC.

The chain uses TRBV27 and TRBJ1-5; TRBD1 is a possible D gene (5 bases). Trimming took off 3 bases at V and 7 bases at J, with 10 bases between the two ends. CDR1 and CDR2 (germline): MNHEY, SMNVEV (reference sequence). This CDR3 contains 13 residues. The CDR3 nucleotides read TGTGCCAGCAGTTTCGGGGGGGTACAGCCCCAGCATTTT. Amino acid sequence: CASSFGGVQPQHF.

J is TRBJ2-5 and V is TRBV7-9; 7 bases align to TRBD2. From germline, CDR1 is SEHNR and CDR2 FQNEAQ (reference sequence). Trimming at V came to 6 bases and at J to 5 bases, leaving 3 bases not matched to a gene. The CDR3 length is 12 residues. DNA for the CDR3: TGTGCCAGCAGTTCCGGGAGGGAGACCCAGTACTTC. It yields the protein CASSSGRETQYF.

The chain has TRBV5-1 and TRBJ2-7; TRBD1 aligns across 10 bases. Per the germline V gene, CDR1 is SGHRS and CDR2 is YFSETQ. V trimming: 2 bases; J trimming: 2 bases; junction bases outside the gene matches: 4. The CDR3 sequence is 15 residues long. CDR3 region: CASSLLTGGPYEQYF. The DNA for the CDR3 is TGCGCCAGCAGCTTACTGACAGGGGGCCCCTACGAGCAGTACTTC. Supplemented by reference TRBV5-1 and TRBJ2-7, the full variable domain reads KAGVTQTPRYLIKTRGQQVTLSCSPISGHRSVSWYQQTPGQGLQFLFEYFSETQRNKGNFPGRFSGRQFSNSRSEMNVSTLELGDSALYLCASSLLTGGPYEQYFGPGTRLTVT.